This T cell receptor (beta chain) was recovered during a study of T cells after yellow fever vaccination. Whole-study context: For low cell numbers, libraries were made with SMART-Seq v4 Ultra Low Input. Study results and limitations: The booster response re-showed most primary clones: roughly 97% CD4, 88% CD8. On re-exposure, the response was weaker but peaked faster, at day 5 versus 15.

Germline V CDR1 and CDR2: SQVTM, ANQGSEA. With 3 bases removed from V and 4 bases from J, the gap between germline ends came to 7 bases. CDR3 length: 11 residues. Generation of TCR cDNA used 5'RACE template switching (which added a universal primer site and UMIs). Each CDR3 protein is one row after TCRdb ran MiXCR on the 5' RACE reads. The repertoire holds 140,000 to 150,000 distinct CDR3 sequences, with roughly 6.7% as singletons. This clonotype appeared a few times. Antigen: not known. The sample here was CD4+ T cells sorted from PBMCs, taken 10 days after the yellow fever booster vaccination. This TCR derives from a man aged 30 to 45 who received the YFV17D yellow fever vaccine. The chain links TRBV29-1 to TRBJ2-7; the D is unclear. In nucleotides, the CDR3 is TGCAGCGTTGACAACGGGTACGAGCAGTACTTC. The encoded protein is CSVDNGYEQYF.